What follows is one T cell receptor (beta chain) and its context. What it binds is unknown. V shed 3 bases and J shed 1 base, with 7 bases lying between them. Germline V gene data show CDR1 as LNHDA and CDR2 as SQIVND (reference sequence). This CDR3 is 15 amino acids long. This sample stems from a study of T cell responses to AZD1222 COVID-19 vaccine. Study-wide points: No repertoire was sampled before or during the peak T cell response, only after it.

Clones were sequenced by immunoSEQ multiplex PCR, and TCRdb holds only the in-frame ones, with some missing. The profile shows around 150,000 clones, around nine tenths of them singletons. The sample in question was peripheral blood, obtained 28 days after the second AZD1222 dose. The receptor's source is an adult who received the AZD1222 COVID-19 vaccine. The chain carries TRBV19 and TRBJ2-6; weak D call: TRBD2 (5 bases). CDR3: CASSIPGSGANVLTF. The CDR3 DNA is TGTGCCAGTAGTATCCCGGGATCTGGGGCCAACGTCCTGACTTTC.